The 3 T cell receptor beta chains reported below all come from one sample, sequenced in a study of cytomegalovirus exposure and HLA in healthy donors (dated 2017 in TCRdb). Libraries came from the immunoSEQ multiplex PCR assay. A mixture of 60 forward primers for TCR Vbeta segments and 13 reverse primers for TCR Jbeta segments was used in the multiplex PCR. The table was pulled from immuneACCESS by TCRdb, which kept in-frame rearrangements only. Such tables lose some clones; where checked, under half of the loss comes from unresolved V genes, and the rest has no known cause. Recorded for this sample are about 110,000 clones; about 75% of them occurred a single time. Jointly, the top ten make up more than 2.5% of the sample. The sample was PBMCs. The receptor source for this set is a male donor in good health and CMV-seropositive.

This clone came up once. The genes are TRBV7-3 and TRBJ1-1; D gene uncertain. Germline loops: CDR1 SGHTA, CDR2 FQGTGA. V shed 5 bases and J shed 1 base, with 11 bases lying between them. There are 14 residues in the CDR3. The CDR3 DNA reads TGTGCCAGCAGCGAATCCCCCAGGAACACTGAAGCTTTCTTT. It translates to CASSESPRNTEAFF.

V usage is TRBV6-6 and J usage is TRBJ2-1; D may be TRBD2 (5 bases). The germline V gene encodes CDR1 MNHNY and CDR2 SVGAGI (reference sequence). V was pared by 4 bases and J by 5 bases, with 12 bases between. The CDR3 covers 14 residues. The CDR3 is CASSFEGENNEQFF. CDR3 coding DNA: TGTGCCAGCAGTTTCGAGGGAGAAAACAATGAGCAGTTCTTC.

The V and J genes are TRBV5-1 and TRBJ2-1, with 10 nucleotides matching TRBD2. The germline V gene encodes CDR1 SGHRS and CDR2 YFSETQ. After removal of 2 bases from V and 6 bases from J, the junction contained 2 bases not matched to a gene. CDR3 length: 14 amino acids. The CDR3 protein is CASSLLAGSNEQFF. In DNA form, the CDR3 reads TGCGCCAGCAGCTTACTAGCGGGGAGCAATGAGCAGTTCTTC.